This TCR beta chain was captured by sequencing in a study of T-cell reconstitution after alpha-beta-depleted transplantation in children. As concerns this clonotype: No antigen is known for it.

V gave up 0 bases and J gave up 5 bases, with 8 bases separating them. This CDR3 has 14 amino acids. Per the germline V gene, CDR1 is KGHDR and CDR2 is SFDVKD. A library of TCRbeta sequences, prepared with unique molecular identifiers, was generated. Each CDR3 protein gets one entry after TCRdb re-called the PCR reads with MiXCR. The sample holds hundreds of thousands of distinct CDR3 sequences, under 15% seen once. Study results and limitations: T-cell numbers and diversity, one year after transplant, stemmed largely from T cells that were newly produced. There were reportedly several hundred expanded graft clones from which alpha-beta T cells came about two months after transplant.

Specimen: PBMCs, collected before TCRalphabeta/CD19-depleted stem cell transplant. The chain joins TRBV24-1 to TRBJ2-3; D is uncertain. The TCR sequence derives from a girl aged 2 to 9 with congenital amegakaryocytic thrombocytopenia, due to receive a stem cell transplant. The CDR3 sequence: CATSDLQIGDTQYF. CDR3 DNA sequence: TGTGCCACCAGTGATTTGCAGATAGGAGATACGCAGTATTTT.